Here is one T cell receptor beta chain with its context. Its specificity is unknown. Per the germline V gene, CDR1 is SEHNR and CDR2 is FQNEAQ (reference sequence). V gave up 5 bases and J gave up 2 bases, with 15 bases separating them. The CDR3 is 15 residues long. These data come from a study of T-cell reconstitution after alpha-beta-depleted transplantation in children. Study conclusions and caveats: Reported findings indicate that, about two months after transplant, alpha-beta T cells came from several hundred expanded clones, which were derived from non-depleted graft cells.

Molecular barcoding with unique molecular identifiers was used for the TCRbeta library. MiXCR was run by TCRdb on the PCR reads, yielding one entry per CDR3 protein. Of about 60,000 distinct CDR3 sequences listed, 40% to 45% are singletons. The gene calls are TRBV7-9 and TRBJ2-5; weak D call: TRBD2 (6 bases). The sample consisted of PBMCs, mostly from graft donor cells, taken 360 days after TCRalphabeta/CD19-depleted stem cell transplant. This receptor was obtained from a male patient younger than 18 who had a stem cell transplant for acute lymphoblastic leukemia, so the T cells may come from the graft donor. The CDR3 loop reads CASSRLGDSQETQYF. The CDR3 nucleotides are TGTGCCAGCAGCCGCCTGGGGGACTCACAAGAGACCCAGTACTTC.